The rows below give T cell receptor beta chains drawn from one sample of a study of technical replicates of blood from a handful of donors. Clones were read by immunoSEQ multiplex PCR, and TCRdb kept only the in-frame ones, dropping some. Seen here are 76,000 or so clones, 65% to 90% observed once, and the top ten hold roughly 4.4%. Sequenced sample: PBMCs. The receptors here all came from a human donor in good health. Some clones in this sample may be carry-over from other donors' samples. Both conserved end residues are part of each CDR3. Each record gives: clone size, D gene, J gene, V gene, CDR3 protein, CDR3 DNA. The D gene is left open where the match is weak. Only some rows state a clone size, as once, few, many or a class for expanded clones.

once . TRBJ2-7 TRBV27 CASSYGLNDEQYF TGTGCCAGCAGTTACGGGTTGAATGACGAGCAGTACTTC
. TRBD2 TRBJ2-3 TRBV4-1 CASSQAAPASGATDTQYF TGCGCCAGCAGCCAAGCCGCACCCGCTAGCGGGGCCACAGATACGCAGTATTTT
. . TRBJ2-3 TRBV7-3 CASSLRERDTQYF TGTGCCAGCAGCTTAAGAGAGCGGGATACGCAGTATTTT
. TRBD1 TRBJ2-7 TRBV7-8 CASSRAGQGAYEQYF TGTGCCAGCAGCAGGGCCGGGCAGGGGGCTTACGAGCAGTACTTC
once . TRBJ1-1 TRBV7-9 CASTAQNTEAFF TGTGCCAGCACCGCGCAGAACACTGAAGCTTTCTTT
. . TRBJ2-5 TRBV18 CASSLRELTQETQYF TGTGCCAGCTCATTAAGGGAGCTTACTCAAGAGACCCAGTACTTC
once TRBD1 TRBJ1-1 TRBV19 CASMRGTGPKNTEAFF TGTGCCAGTATGCGCGGGACAGGGCCTAAGAACACTGAAGCTTTCTTT
. TRBD1 TRBJ2-1 TRBV7-6 CASSLRQGGSYNEQFF TGTGCCAGCAGCTTAAGACAGGGGGGTTCCTACAATGAGCAGTTCTTC
. TRBD1 TRBJ1-4 TRBV27 CASSTGQGFDEKLFF TGTGCCAGCAGTACTGGACAGGGGTTCGATGAAAAACTGTTTTTT
. . TRBJ2-7 TRBV6-1 CASSASWRINEQYF TGTGCCAGCAGTGCCTCATGGAGAATCAACGAGCAGTACTTC
once TRBD2 TRBJ2-2 TRBV30 CAWSVRSGKMELFF TGTGCCTGGAGTGTCAGGAGCGGGAAAATGGAGCTGTTTTTT
. . TRBJ2-4 TRBV4-2 CASSQTRNIQYF TGTGCCAGCAGCCAAACGAGGAACATTCAGTACTTC
. . TRBJ2-3 TRBV11-2 CASSLDQFTGPSTDTQYF TGTGCCAGCAGCTTAGATCAATTCACAGGGCCAAGCACAGATACGCAGTATTTT
few . TRBJ2-3 TRBV7-6 CASSWNSGGTSTDTQYF TGTGCCAGCAGCTGGAACTCCGGGGGTACTAGCACAGATACGCAGTATTTT
. . TRBJ2-7 TRBV23-1 CASSQLREGGESYEQYF TGCGCCAGCAGTCAATTACGGGAAGGGGGAGAATCCTACGAGCAGTACTTC